This entry features one T cell receptor (beta chain) sequence. Antigen: not known. The junction had 5 bases not matched to a gene; V was cut back by 0 bases and J by 6 bases. The CDR3 has 15 residues. Germline V gene sequence: CDR1 GTSNPN, CDR2 SVGIG (reference sequence). TCRdb keeps only in-frame clones here, not all; method: immunoSEQ multiplex PCR. Of about 19,000 clones in the sample, approximately 80% were seen once. The record originates from a study of T cell responses to AZD1222 COVID-19 vaccine. Study results and caveats: The donors showed a predominance of white British ancestry and of females, with possible underestimation of clonal diversity. Per reports, nearly half of all spike-specific TCRs target regions that are unmutated in variants.

The gene calls are TRBV30 and TRBJ2-1; 10 bases agree with TRBD1. The specimen was peripheral blood, collected 28 days after the second AZD1222 dose. This clonotype originated in an adult who received the AZD1222 COVID-19 vaccine. CDR3 sequence: CAWSVIGQGGNEQFF. CDR3 DNA sequence: TGTGCCTGGAGTGTAATTGGACAGGGGGGCAATGAGCAGTTCTTC.